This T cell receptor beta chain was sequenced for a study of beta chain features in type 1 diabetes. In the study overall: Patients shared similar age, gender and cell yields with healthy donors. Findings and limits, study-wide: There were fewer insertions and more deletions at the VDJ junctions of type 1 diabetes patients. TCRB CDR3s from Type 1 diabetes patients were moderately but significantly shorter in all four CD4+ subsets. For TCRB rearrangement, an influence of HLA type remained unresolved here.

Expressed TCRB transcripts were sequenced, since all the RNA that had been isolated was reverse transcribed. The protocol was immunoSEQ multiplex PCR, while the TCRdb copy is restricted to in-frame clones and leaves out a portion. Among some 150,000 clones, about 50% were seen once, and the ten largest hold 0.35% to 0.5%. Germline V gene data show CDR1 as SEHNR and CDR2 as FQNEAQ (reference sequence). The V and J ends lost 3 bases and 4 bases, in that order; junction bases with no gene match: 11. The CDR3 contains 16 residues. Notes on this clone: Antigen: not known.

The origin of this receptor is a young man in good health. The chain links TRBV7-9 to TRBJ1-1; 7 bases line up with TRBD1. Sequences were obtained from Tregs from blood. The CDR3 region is CASSLGTGVVGTEAFF. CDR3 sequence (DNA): TGTGCCAGCAGCTTGGGCACAGGGGTCGTGGGCACTGAAGCTTTCTTT.